The T cell receptor (beta chain) described here comes from a study of blood T cell repertoires in COVID-19. Germline V gene lookup returns CDR1 LNHNV and CDR2 YYDKDF (reference sequence). This CDR3 is 17 amino acids long. V shed 1 base, J shed 4 bases, and the junction held 9 bases outside the gene matches. In the original analysis: Reference gene primer amplification gave nucleated cell count estimates. Assay used: immunoSEQ multiplex PCR; TCRdb lists only in-frame clones, some missing. D and trimming were read from the DNA, whereas the V and J calls and clone size are those reported in that table. The top ten hold roughly 1.5% of the sample, which has 450,000 or so clones, 89% seen once. Those enrolled in Seattle joined during active infection and were followed longitudinally afterward.

Sequenced material: peripheral blood. This TCR derives from a woman aged 40-49 years with COVID-19, enrolled during active disease. This chain connects TRBV15 to TRBJ2-3, with 9 bases aligning to TRBD2. CDR3 in amino acids: CATSRVIEAGGPDTQYF. In DNA form, the CDR3 reads TGTGCCACCAGCAGAGTGATAGAGGCGGGAGGGCCAGATACGCAGTATTTT.